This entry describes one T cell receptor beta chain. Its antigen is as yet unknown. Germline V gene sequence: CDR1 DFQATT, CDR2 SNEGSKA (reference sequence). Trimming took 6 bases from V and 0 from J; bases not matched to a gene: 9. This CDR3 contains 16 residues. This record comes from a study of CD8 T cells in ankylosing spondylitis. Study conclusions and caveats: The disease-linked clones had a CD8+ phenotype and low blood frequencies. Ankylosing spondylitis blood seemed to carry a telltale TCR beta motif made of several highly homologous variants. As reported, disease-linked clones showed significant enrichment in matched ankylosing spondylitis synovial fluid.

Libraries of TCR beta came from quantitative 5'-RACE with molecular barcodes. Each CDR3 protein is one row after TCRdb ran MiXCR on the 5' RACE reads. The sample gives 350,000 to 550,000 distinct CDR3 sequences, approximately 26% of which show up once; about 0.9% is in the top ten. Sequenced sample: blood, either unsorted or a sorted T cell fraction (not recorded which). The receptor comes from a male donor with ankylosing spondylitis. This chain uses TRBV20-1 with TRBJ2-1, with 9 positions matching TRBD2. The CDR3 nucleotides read TGCAGTGCCACCCGACTAGCGGCGAGCTCCTACAATGAGCAGTTCTTC. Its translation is CSATRLAASSYNEQFF.